The clone carrying this T cell receptor beta chain was counted a few times. The data belong to a study of human T cells and chemical hapten exposure. TCRdb independently ran MiXCR on the RACE reads; one entry per CDR3 protein. The repertoire holds some 62,000 distinct CDR3 sequences, with 11% as singletons. Time point defined: patch test 3, about 24 weeks after DPC sensitization. The treatment was: therapeutic diphenylcyclopropenone sensitization with weekly scalp DPC. The TCR originated in a woman under 40 with alopecia areata. Some clones in this sample may be carry-over from other donors' samples. The sequences come from whole blood, collected in connection with sensitization to the hapten diphenylcyclopropenone (DPC).

The CDR3 sequence: CASSVGSLRDTQYF. CDR3 sequence (DNA): TGTGCCAGCAGCGTGGGGTCATTACGAGATACGCAGTATTTT. The chain employs TRBV11-2 and TRBJ2-3; no reliable D call. CDR1 and CDR2 from the germline V gene are SGHAT and FQNNGV. V shed 5 bases and J shed 5 bases, with 14 bases lying between them. CDR3 length: 14 residues. The variable domain in full, completed from reference TRBV11-2 and TRBJ2-3, reads EAGVAQSPRYKIIEKRQSVAFWCNPISGHATLYWYQQILGQGPKLLIQFQNNGVVDDSQLPKDRFSAERLKGVDSTLKIQPAKLEDSAVYLCASSVGSLRDTQYFGPGTRLTVL.